This TCR beta chain derives from a study of CD8 T cells in ankylosing spondylitis. This clonotype was counted at least ten times. Its antigen is currently unknown. This CDR3 has 15 residues. Germline loops: CDR1 GTSNPN, CDR2 SVGIG (reference sequence). V lost 5 bases to trimming and J lost 1 base; unmatched junction nucleotides: 7. Study results and limitations: Characteristic, it appeared, of ankylosing spondylitis blood was a TCR beta motif of eight highly homologous variants.

From the 5' RACE reads, TCRdb called clonotypes with MiXCR, one entry per CDR3 protein. The data contain under 250,000 distinct CDR3 sequences, about 11% of them seen just once; the ten biggest clones take up around 3%. The rearrangement uses TRBV30 and TRBJ1-1; 10 bases are a match to TRBD1. The sequence was collected from a male donor with ankylosing spondylitis or in good health (not recorded which). The material sequenced was blood, either unsorted or a sorted T cell fraction (not recorded which). The CDR3 DNA follows: TGTGCCTGGCTAAGGGACAGGGGAAAGAACACTGAAGCTTTCTTT. Translation gives CAWLRDRGKNTEAFF.